This T cell receptor (beta chain) stems from a study of regulatory T cells in long-lasting Graves disease. Arm-PCR with iRepertoire HTBI primers amplified the CDR3 regions for these TCR beta libraries. MiXCR, applied by TCRdb to the multiplex PCR reads, yields one record per CDR3 protein. Seen here are approximately 440,000 distinct CDR3 sequences, 15% to 20% observed once, and the top ten hold 12%. Documented time point: newly diagnosed GD, antithyroid drugs for less than 3 months. The TCR library used RNA extracted from PBMCs. This clonotype was observed many times. A further study also used this sample, focusing on T cells in Graves' hyperthyroidism and ophthalmopathy. This second study notes: Clonotypes that were expanded in thyroid above 0.001 mostly appeared in blood too. Ophthalmopathy prediction by the model preceded onset by a median roughly 6.3 months.

The receptor comes from a man aged 35-49 years with Graves disease. The material sequenced was peripheral blood mononuclear cells (PBMCs), taken at new diagnosis, from a patient treated with antithyroid drugs.

The CDR3 is CASSHSNTGELFF. CDR3 coding DNA: TGTGCCAGCAGCCATAGCAACACCGGGGAGCTGTTTTTT. The chain links TRBV11-2 to TRBJ2-2; D call uncertain. The CDR3 consists of 13 residues. Germline assignment: CDR1 SGHAT and CDR2 FQNNGV. With 5 bases removed from V and 2 bases from J, the gap between germline ends came to 6 bases.